The 22 T cell receptor beta chains reported below all come from one sample, sequenced in a study of blood T cell repertoires in COVID-19. TCRdb's copy holds only in-frame clones and misses some; the assay was immunoSEQ multiplex PCR. The sample carries some 62,000 clones, 80% to 90% recorded once. Sequencing was done on a sample of peripheral blood. The origin of the receptors is a woman in her sixties or seventies with COVID-19, enrolled during active disease.

This chain uses TRBV5-4 with TRBJ2-7; TRBD2 agrees at 14 bases. The CDR3 has 16 amino acids. Per the germline V gene, CDR1 is SGHNT and CDR2 is YYREEE (reference sequence). With 0 bases clipped from V and 6 bases from J, the junction kept 5 bases outside the gene matches. The CDR3 loop reads CASSLGGLAGEVEQYF. The CDR3 DNA reads TGTGCCAGCAGCTTGGGGGGACTAGCGGGAGAGGTCGAGCAGTACTTC.

This clone was observed once. The rearrangement joins TRBV7-2 to TRBJ1-1; a weak D match, TRBD1 (5 bases). Germline V gives CDR1 SGHTA, CDR2 FQGNSA. Trimming removed 4 bases at V and 1 base at J, with 10 bases between. The CDR3 loop spans 14 amino acids. CDR3 sequence (DNA): TGTGCCAGCAGCTCTAAGACAGCGAACACTGAAGCTTTCTTT. This encodes CASSSKTANTEAFF.

V usage is TRBV24-1 and J usage is TRBJ2-1; TRBD2 matches 11 bases. CDR1 is KGHDR and CDR2 is SFDVKD in the germline V gene. Trimming cost V 1 base and J 6 bases; bases outside gene matches: 4. The CDR3 is 16 residues long. As DNA, the CDR3 is TGTGCCACCAGTGATTTTAGTAGCGGGAGGGTCAATGAGCAGTTCTTC. Translated: CATSDFSSGRVNEQFF.

The chain carries TRBV7-9 and TRBJ2-1, with TRBD2 matching 10 bases. CDR3 size: 16 residues. CDR1 and CDR2 from the germline V gene are SEHNR and FQNEAQ (reference sequence). The trim removed 0 bases at V and 8 bases at J, leaving 7 bases unmatched. This CDR3 reads CASSLASGLAVDEQFF. The CDR3 nucleotides are TGTGCCAGCAGCTTAGCAAGTGGACTAGCGGTCGATGAGCAGTTCTTC.

This chain uses TRBV4-3 with TRBJ1-2, with 7 bases fitting TRBD1. Trimming removed 4 bases from V and 2 bases from J; junction bases left unmatched: 1. There are 13 residues in the CDR3. In germline, CDR1 is LGHNA, CDR2 YSLEER. The CDR3 DNA is TGCGCCAGCAGCCGGGGACAGAACTATGGCTACACCTTC. The encoded protein is CASSRGQNYGYTF.

The chain combines TRBV9 with TRBJ2-7, with D tentatively TRBD2 (5 bases). Germline V gene sequence: CDR1 SGDLS, CDR2 YYNGEE. The CDR3 has 14 residues. V was clipped by 0 bases and J by 4 bases, with 11 bases between them. The CDR3 region is CASSVDGVWYEQYF. The CDR3 region has the DNA TGTGCCAGCAGCGTAGACGGGGTTTGGTACGAGCAGTACTTC.

The chain has TRBV7-8 and TRBJ1-5; D may be TRBD1 (6 bases). V was clipped by 5 bases and J by 1 base, with 12 bases between them. The length of the CDR3 is 15 residues. Germline V gene sequence: CDR1 SGHVS, CDR2 FQNEAQ. CDR3 amino acids: CASSPQTGSNQPQHF. The CDR3 DNA follows: TGTGCCAGCAGCCCACAGACAGGCAGCAATCAGCCCCAGCATTTT.

The V gene is TRBV30, the J gene TRBJ1-1, with TRBD1 matching over 11 bases. This CDR3 contains 15 residues. Germline CDR1 and CDR2: GTSNPN and SVGIG (reference sequence). The junction had 6 bases not matched to a gene; V was cut back by 5 bases and J by 1 base. As DNA, the CDR3 is TGTGCCTGGGAGCCCGGGACAGGGGGGAACACTGAAGCTTTCTTT. Protein sequence: CAWEPGTGGNTEAFF.

The V call is TRBV29-1, the J call TRBJ2-7, with 10 bases fitting TRBD1. V shed 0 bases and J 0 bases; nucleotides not matched to a gene: 5. CDR1 and CDR2 (germline): SQVTM, ANQGSEA. CDR3 length: 16 residues. CDR3 sequence reads: CSVEDSGQGHSYEQYF. The CDR3 coding sequence is TGCAGCGTTGAAGATTCGGGACAGGGGCACTCCTACGAGCAGTACTTC.

The J gene is TRBJ1-2, the V gene TRBV6-2 or TRBV6-3, with TRBD1 matching 7 bases. Per germline, CDR1 MNHEY and CDR2 SVGEGT. V was pared by 2 bases and J by 3 bases, with 15 bases of the junction left unmatched. The CDR3 is 18 residues long. DNA for the CDR3: TGTGCCAGCAGTTACCCCCCGCGCGGGACAGTGCATTACTATGGCTACACCTTC. Translation gives CASSYPPRGTVHYYGYTF.

V and J are TRBV6-5 and TRBJ2-7; possible D gene TRBD2, 6 bases. There are 15 residues in the CDR3. V gave up 6 bases and J gave up 2 bases, with 17 bases separating them. CDR1 and CDR2 (germline): MNHEY, SVGAGI. The CDR3 DNA reads TGTGCCAGCAGGGCAGCCGGGGGTAGTCCCTACGAGCAGTACTTC. It translates to CASRAAGGSPYEQYF.

The gene calls are TRBV7-2 and TRBJ2-1; TRBD1 agrees at 7 bases. This CDR3 has 14 amino acids. Germline-derived CDR1 and CDR2 are SGHTA and FQGNSA. V trimming: 5 bases; J trimming: 7 bases; junction bases outside the gene matches: 8. The CDR3 DNA is TGTGCCAGCAGCGTCGGGACAGCCAGTAATGAGCAGTTCTTC. Translating gives CASSVGTASNEQFF.

This clone was detected once. The genes are TRBV28 and TRBJ2-3, with 11 nucleotides matching TRBD2. This CDR3 region has 16 residues. Germline CDR1 MDHEN, CDR2 SYDVKM. Trimming at V came to 3 bases and at J to 3 bases, leaving 5 bases not matched to a gene. In DNA, the CDR3 is TGTGCCAGCAGTTTTAGCGGGAGGGCCTCGACAGATACGCAGTATTTT. Protein sequence: CASSFSGRASTDTQYF.

The chain is built from TRBV24-1 and TRBJ2-7, with TRBD1 identical over 9 bases. This CDR3 region has 15 residues. J lost 4 bases, V lost 5 bases, and 8 bases had no gene match. Per the germline V gene, CDR1 is KGHDR and CDR2 is SFDVKD. In DNA form, the CDR3 reads TGTGCCACCAGTGGCCCGGGACAGGGAGCTTACGAGCAGTACTTC. Its translation is CATSGPGQGAYEQYF.

The rearrangement uses TRBV15 and TRBJ2-7; possibly TRBD1 for D (6 bases). The CDR3 extends over 14 amino acids. From germline, CDR1 is LNHNV and CDR2 YYDKDF (reference sequence). Trimming stripped 0 bases from V and 10 bases from J, with 16 bases between. This chain's CDR3 is CATSREGAGYTQYF. Written as DNA, the CDR3 is TGTGCCACCAGCAGAGAGGGGGCAGGATATACCCAGTACTTC.

This clone was seen only once. The CDR3 coding sequence is TGTGCCAGTAGTGAGACGGGAGGGGGCTACACCTTC. Residues: CASSETGGGYTF. This chain joins TRBV19 and TRBJ1-2, with D uncertain. Trimming took off 5 bases at V and 8 bases at J, with 12 bases between the two ends. CDR1 and CDR2 (germline): LNHDA, SQIVND (reference sequence). The length of the CDR3 is 12 residues.

This sequence joins TRBV29-1 and TRBJ2-7; D might be TRBD1 (7 bases). Germline V lookup: CDR1 SQVTM, CDR2 ANQGSEA. The CDR3 contains 12 residues. V dropped 4 bases and J dropped 5 bases, with 12 bases sitting between them. The CDR3 is CSVGQGGNEQYF. The CDR3 nucleotides read TGCAGCGTTGGGCAGGGGGGAAACGAGCAGTACTTC.

The chain uses TRBV9 and TRBJ1-1; 8 bases match TRBD1. The J segment lost 3 bases and the V segment lost 2 bases, leaving 6 bases of the junction unmatched. Germline CDR1 is SGDLS and CDR2 is YYNGEE. The CDR3 spans 15 residues. CDR3 in DNA: TGTGCCAGCAGCGTCCTCAGGGGGCCGGACACTGAAGCTTTCTTT. It encodes CASSVLRGPDTEAFF.

The genes are TRBV9 and TRBJ1-4; D is ambiguous. Deletions cut 7 bases from V and 0 bases from J, with 10 bases between. The CDR3 is 14 amino acids. Germline loops: CDR1 SGDLS, CDR2 YYNGEE. The DNA of the CDR3 is TGTGCCAGCGGGCCGTCTGCAACTAATGAAAAACTGTTTTTT. Translation: CASGPSATNEKLFF.

This rearrangement joins TRBV4-3 to TRBJ1-4; TRBD1 aligns across 8 bases. The CDR3 covers 16 residues. Per germline, CDR1 LGHNA and CDR2 YSLEER. V shed 2 bases and J 4 bases; nucleotides not matched to a gene: 6. This chain's CDR3 is CASSQPGTGLNEKLFF. CDR3 in DNA: TGCGCCAGCAGCCAACCAGGGACAGGTCTTAATGAAAAACTGTTTTTT.

DNA of the CDR3: TGTGCCAGCAGTTTAAAGGGACAGGGGGCACGGGGCTACACCTTC. Its translation: CASSLKGQGARGYTF. V gene TRBV27 combines with J gene TRBJ1-2; 12 nucleotides line up with TRBD1. This CDR3 has 15 amino acids. Germline CDR1 MNHEY, CDR2 SMNVEV (reference sequence). V lost 2 bases, J lost 8 bases, and 6 bases stayed unmatched.

The chain links TRBV5-1 to TRBJ2-7; 10 nucleotides match TRBD2. The CDR3 totals 16 residues. The J segment lost 0 bases and the V segment lost 3 bases, leaving 6 bases of the junction unmatched. CDR1 and CDR2 (germline): SGHRS, YFSETQ. CDR3 sequence reads: CASSSWTSGGSYEQYF. The CDR3, as DNA: TGCGCCAGCAGCTCATGGACTAGCGGAGGCTCCTACGAGCAGTACTTC.